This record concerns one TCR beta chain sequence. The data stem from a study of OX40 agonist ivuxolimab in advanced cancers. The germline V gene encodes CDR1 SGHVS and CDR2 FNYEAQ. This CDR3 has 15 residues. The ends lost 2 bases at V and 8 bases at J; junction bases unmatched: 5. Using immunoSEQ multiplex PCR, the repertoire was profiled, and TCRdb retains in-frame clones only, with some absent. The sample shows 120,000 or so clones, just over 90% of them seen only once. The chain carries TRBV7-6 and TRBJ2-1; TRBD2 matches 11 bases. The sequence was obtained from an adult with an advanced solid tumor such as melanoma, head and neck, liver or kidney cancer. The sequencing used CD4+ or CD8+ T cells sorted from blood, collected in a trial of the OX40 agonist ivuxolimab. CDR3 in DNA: TGTGCCAGCAGCTTACTGACTAGCGGGAACTATGAGCAGTTCTTC. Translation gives CASSLLTSGNYEQFF.